A single sample is the source of the 22 T cell receptor beta chains below, sequenced in a study of regulatory T cells in long-lasting Graves disease. Time point indicated: newly diagnosed GD, antithyroid drugs for less than 3 months. From PBMCs, RNA was extracted and then used to make the TCR library. Arm-PCR of CDR3 regions and iRepertoire HTBI primers were used to build TCR beta libraries. TCRdb used MiXCR to reprocess the multiplex PCR reads, holding one entry per CDR3 protein. The sample includes about 420,000 distinct CDR3 sequences, 16% of them seen just once. This sample was shared with a second study, whose subject was T cells in Graves' hyperthyroidism and ophthalmopathy.

Source: peripheral blood mononuclear cells (PBMCs), taken at new diagnosis, from a patient treated with antithyroid drugs. The receptors shown here come from a woman in her late teens or twenties with Graves disease.

This clonotype was seen more than once but under ten times. This sequence joins TRBV5-6 and TRBJ2-1, with D perhaps TRBD2 (5 bases). This CDR3 is 16 amino acids long. V was clipped by 1 base and J by 0 bases, with 11 bases between them. Germline assignment: CDR1 SGHDT and CDR2 YYEEEE. The CDR3 protein is CASSLLRARSYNEQFF. CDR3 coding DNA: TGTGCCAGCAGCTTGTTGCGGGCCCGCTCCTACAATGAGCAGTTCTTC.

The chain joins TRBV5-4 to TRBJ2-7, with D possibly being TRBD1 (6 bases). This CDR3 is built from 15 residues. CDR1 and CDR2 from the germline V gene are SGHNT and YYREEE (reference sequence). Deletions cut 4 bases from V and 2 bases from J, with 16 bases between. CDR3 protein: CASSVGTTIAYEQYF. The CDR3 coding sequence is TGTGCCAGCAGCGTGGGGACAACGATAGCCTACGAGCAGTACTTC.

A few counts support this clonotype. The chain couples TRBV30 to TRBJ2-2; D is perhaps TRBD1 (5 bases). Germline V gene lookup returns CDR1 GTSNPN and CDR2 SVGIG (reference sequence). This CDR3 comprises 13 residues. V lost 4 bases and J 1 base, leaving 7 bases between the germline ends. This CDR3 reads CAWNRGNTGELFF. CDR3 nucleotide sequence: TGTGCCTGGAATAGGGGGAACACCGGGGAGCTGTTTTTT.

This chain uses TRBV2 with TRBJ2-1; D call uncertain. V was shortened by 6 bases and J by 9 bases, with 12 bases between the two germline ends. The germline V gene has CDR1 SNHLY and CDR2 FYNNEI. The CDR3 is made up of 12 amino acids. The CDR3 protein is CASRPSGAEQFF. CDR3 sequence (DNA): TGTGCCAGCAGACCGTCCGGCGCTGAGCAGTTCTTC. The full variable domain, in which reference TRBV2 and TRBJ2-1 provide the parts outside the CDR3, is EPEVTQTPSHQVTQMGQEVILRCVPISNHLYFYWYRQILGQKVEFLVSFYNNEISEKSEIFDDQFSVERPDGSNFTLKIRSTKLEDSAMYFCASRPSGAEQFFGPGTRLTVL.

This clonotype was recorded many times. This chain connects TRBV13 to TRBJ2-3; D call uncertain. Germline V CDR1 and CDR2: PRHDT, FYEKMQ (reference sequence). Trimming took 5 bases from V and 2 from J, leaving 14 bases between them. This CDR3 contains 15 residues. CDR3 amino acids: CASSVRSGDTDTQYF. CDR3 sequence (DNA): TGTGCCAGCAGCGTGAGGAGTGGGGACACAGATACGCAGTATTTT.

In this sample, this clonotype turned up a few times. The rearrangement uses TRBV6-2 or TRBV6-3 and TRBJ1-4, with TRBD1 matching over 7 bases. V lost 8 bases and J lost 7; bases outside the gene matches: 10. The CDR3 is 14 residues long. The germline gives CDR1 MNHEY, CDR2 SVGEGT. DNA of the CDR3: TGTGCCAGCGGATCGACAGGGCGGAGTGAAAAACTGTTTTTT. Its protein product is CASGSTGRSEKLFF.

There are many counts of this clonotype. CDR3: CASSQDSSVAYEQYF. The CDR3 DNA sequence: TGTGCCAGCAGCCAAGATTCATCGGTAGCCTACGAGCAGTACTTC. The chain recombines TRBV14 with TRBJ2-7; D not certain. This CDR3 spans 15 amino acids. V lost 0 bases and J 2 bases, leaving 11 bases between the germline ends. Germline CDR1 SGHDN, CDR2 FVKESK.

The V call is TRBV7-3, the J call TRBJ1-1; D might be TRBD1 (5 bases). This CDR3 spans 15 amino acids. From germline, CDR1 is SGHTA and CDR2 FQGTGA. Deletions cut 3 bases from V and 3 bases from J, with 14 bases between. Written as DNA, the CDR3 is TGTGCCAGCAGCTTCGCAGGGCCCAAGGACACTGAAGCTTTCTTT. It translates to CASSFAGPKDTEAFF.

There are many counts of this clonotype. The chain links TRBV7-3 to TRBJ2-7; no clear D. V dropped 1 base and J dropped 2 bases, with 12 bases sitting between them. Germline CDR1 reads SGHTA; CDR2 reads FQGTGA. The CDR3 runs to 15 residues. CDR3 protein: CASSLSINGAYEQYF. CDR3 in DNA: TGTGCCAGCAGCTTAAGTATTAATGGGGCCTACGAGCAGTACTTC.

In its sample, this clonotype was seen once. A much more abundant neighbour one base away suggests this may be a read error. The chain joins TRBV7-8 to TRBJ2-3; D assignment may be TRBD1 or TRBD2 (5 bases each). The J call may be in error: the DNA end matches TRBJ2-5 better. The CDR3 extends over 12 amino acids. The germline gives CDR1 SGHVS, CDR2 FQNEAQ. CDR3 amino acids: CASSLPGTAQYF. In DNA form, the CDR3 reads TGTGCCAGCAGCCTCCCAGGGACCGCCCAGTACTTC.

Many counts were recorded for this clonotype. This chain links TRBV28 with TRBJ1-3; 9 nucleotides line up with TRBD1. After removal of 4 bases from V and 4 bases from J, the junction contained 2 bases not matched to a gene. The CDR3 has 14 amino acids. Germline assignment: CDR1 MDHEN and CDR2 SYDVKM. CDR3 protein: CASSSGTGGNTIYF. CDR3 coding DNA: TGTGCCAGCAGTTCCGGGACAGGGGGAAACACCATATATTTT.

This clonotype has more than one count but fewer than ten. This chain uses TRBV7-9 with TRBJ2-1, with 8 bases aligning to TRBD2. V lost 2 bases, J lost 3 bases, and 6 bases stayed unmatched. The CDR3 spans 16 residues. Germline V gene lookup returns CDR1 SEHNR and CDR2 FQNEAQ (reference sequence). The DNA for the CDR3 is TGTGCCAGCAGCTTAACCATAAGCGGGGGCTACAATGAGCAGTTCTTC. Translated: CASSLTISGGYNEQFF.

The rearrangement links TRBV3-1 to TRBJ2-1; 9 nucleotides align to TRBD2. This CDR3 region has 19 residues. Germline V CDR1 and CDR2: LGHDT, YNNKEL (reference sequence). With 4 bases clipped from V and 4 bases from J, the junction kept 17 bases outside the gene matches. The DNA of the CDR3 is TGTGCCAGCAGCCCGACTCGAGGGCTTAGCGGGAGATGGTACAATGAGCAGTTCTTC. This translates into CASSPTRGLSGRWYNEQFF.

A word on this clonotype: This sequence may be a read error, since a much larger clone differs from it by one base. This chain links TRBV6-5 with TRBJ2-7, with 8 nucleotides matching TRBD1. Germline V gene lookup returns CDR1 MNHEY and CDR2 SVGAGI. The CDR3 is 16 residues long. CDR3 residues: CASGYSQGADSYEQYF. The CDR3 DNA sequence: TGTGCCAGCGGTTACTCCCAGGGGGCCGACTCCTACGAGCAGTACTTC.

This clonotype has just a few counts. V gene TRBV6-5 combines with J gene TRBJ2-4; D call uncertain. Germline values: CDR1 MNHEY, CDR2 SVGAGI. This CDR3 is built from 14 residues. The germline V and J ends were trimmed by 0 bases and 4 bases, with 7 bases remaining between them. CDR3 in DNA: TGTGCCAGCAGTTACTCGGGGTCTAAAAACATTCAGTACTTC. Translation gives CASSYSGSKNIQYF.

The table lists this clonotype with a few counts. The rearrangement joins TRBV4-1 to TRBJ2-1, with 11 bases lining up with TRBD2. CDR1 and CDR2 (germline): MGHRA, YSYEKL. The CDR3 is made up of 16 amino acids. Trimming cost V 3 bases and J 7 bases; bases outside gene matches: 8. The DNA of the CDR3 is TGCGCCAGCAGCCATATTTCTAGCGGGAGGTCGAATGAGCAGTTCTTC. This translates into CASSHISSGRSNEQFF.

At least ten counts were recorded for this clonotype. The rearrangement links TRBV2 to TRBJ1-2; no clear D gene. Germline CDR1 SNHLY, CDR2 FYNNEI. CDR3 length: 13 residues. Trimming left V 4 bases short and J 4 bases short, with 10 bases between. The CDR3 coding sequence is TGTGCCAGCAGTGTAGGGCAGATCTATGGCTACACCTTC. It codes for CASSVGQIYGYTF.

This clonotype was seen more than once but under ten times. The chain couples TRBV3-1 to TRBJ1-6; tentative D call: TRBD1 (5 bases). This CDR3 spans 15 amino acids. Germline CDR1 LGHDT, CDR2 YNNKEL (reference sequence). Deletions cut 3 bases from V and 7 bases from J, with 13 bases between. CDR3 DNA sequence: TGTGCCAGCAGCCATGCGGCACAGGTGAATTCACCCCTCCACTTT. It codes for CASSHAAQVNSPLHF.

This clonotype was seen many times. This chain joins TRBV7-9 and TRBJ1-1; D is possibly TRBD1 (5 bases). V shed 4 bases and J shed 1 base, with 22 bases lying between them. The CDR3 runs 18 residues. Per the germline V gene, CDR1 is SEHNR and CDR2 is FQNEAQ (reference sequence). The CDR3 nucleotides are TGTGCCAGCAGCTCCTCAAGTCTCCGGGGACTGAGGAACACTGAAGCTTTCTTT. Its translation is CASSSSSLRGLRNTEAFF. Looking up the rest from reference TRBV7-9 and TRBJ1-1 gives the full variable domain: DTGVSQNPRHKITKRGQNVTFRCDPISEHNRLYWYRQTLGQGPEFLTYFQNEAQLEKSRLLSDRFSAERPKGSFSTLEIQRTEQGDSAMYLCASSSSSLRGLRNTEAFFGQGTRLTVV.

The chain uses TRBV10-2 and TRBJ2-6; 7 bases line up with TRBD1. This CDR3 region has 15 residues. Unmatched junction bases numbered 3, after V lost 3 bases and J lost 4 bases. Germline V lookup: CDR1 WSHSY, CDR2 SAAADI. The CDR3, as DNA: TGCGCCAGCAGTGAAAGGGGGCAAGGGGCCAACGTCCTGACTTTC. Its protein product is CASSERGQGANVLTF.

The chain uses TRBV12-3 or TRBV12-4 and TRBJ2-1; TRBD2 matches at 8 bases. CDR3 length: 16 residues. The V and J ends lost 4 bases and 8 bases, in that order; junction bases with no gene match: 13. The CDR3 DNA sequence: TGTGCCAGCAGTTCACGCTTGGGACTAGTAATCTATGAGCAGTTCTTC. Its protein product is CASSSRLGLVIYEQFF.

This clonotype was seen ten or more times. This chain connects TRBV20-1 to TRBJ2-1, with TRBD2 matching 7 bases. This CDR3 is built from 16 residues. The germline gives CDR1 DFQATT, CDR2 SNEGSKA (reference sequence). Trimming took 0 bases from V and 6 from J; bases not matched to a gene: 11. CDR3 nucleotides: TGCAGTGCTAGAGAGGGTAAGCGGGGATCCGTCAATGAGCAGTTCTTC. Translating gives CSAREGKRGSVNEQFF.